A selection of T cell receptor beta chains follows, all from one sample in a study of T-cell memory formation after mild COVID-19. MiXCR, applied by TCRdb to the 5' RACE reads, yields one record per CDR3 protein. The table records 560,000 or so distinct CDR3 sequences, roughly a sixth of them present only once. Sample: PBMCs or a T cell subset sorted from them (not recorded which). Receptors originate from an adult woman who had mild COVID-19 (a few samples of this study predate the infection). Cell type and time point are not known. The CDR3 runs from the conserved cysteine through the conserved F or W. D genes are given only for firm matches. Clone size appears in some rows only: once, few, many, or a class for an expanded clone.

D	V	J	size	DNA	CDR3
TRBD2	TRBV13	TRBJ2-7	-	TGTGCCAGCAGCTCGCCCGGGACTAGCGGGAGGGCCGGCTACGAGCAGTACTTC	CASSSPGTSGRAGYEQYF
TRBD1	TRBV5-1	TRBJ2-5	once	TGCGCCAGCAGCTACCCCGGGACAGGGGACGAGACCCAGTACTTC	CASSYPGTGDETQYF
-	TRBV19	TRBJ2-3	-	TGTGCCAGTAGTATAGAGGGCGACCTGGACCCAGATACGCAGTATTTT	CASSIEGDLDPDTQYF
TRBD2	TRBV6-5	TRBJ2-4	-	TGTGCCAGCAGTTACTCGAGGGCCAGCGGGATTGACAAAAACATTCAGTACTTC	CASSYSRASGIDKNIQYF
TRBD1	TRBV7-9	TRBJ1-2	few	TGTGCCAGCAGCTTGACCTTGGGACAGACTCCTACGGCCTTC	CASSLTLGQTPTAF
TRBD1	TRBV12-3/TRBV12-4	TRBJ1-5	few	TGTGCCAGCAGTTTAGAAAGCAGTGGACAGGGCCCCCAGCATTTT	CASSLESSGQGPQHF
-	TRBV19	TRBJ2-1	-	TGTGCCAGTAGTGATGACAGCCGAACGAAGGGATACAATGAGCAGTTCTTC	CASSDDSRTKGYNEQFF
-	TRBV9	TRBJ1-2	-	TGTGCCAGCAGCGTTTACCAGACGGTAAACTATGGCTACACCTTC	CASSVYQTVNYGYTF
TRBD2	TRBV19	TRBJ2-2	few	TGTGCCAGCCGACTAGCGGGGAAGCTGTTTTTT	CASRLAGKLFF
-	TRBV29-1	TRBJ1-1	few	TGCAGCGTTGTTCATGGCTATAACACTGAAGCTTTCTTT	CSVVHGYNTEAFF
-	TRBV12-3/TRBV12-4	TRBJ1-1	few	TGTGCCAGCAGTTTTACCGAGTTTTTCTTT	CASSFTEFFF
TRBD2	TRBV6-2/TRBV6-3	TRBJ2-3	few	TGTGCCAGCAGTAGCGGGAGAGGCACAGATACGCAGTATTTT	CASSSGRGTDTQYF
TRBD1	TRBV30	TRBJ1-3	many	TGTGCCTGGAGTATCCTGGAGGGGGCCGGAAACACCATATATTTT	CAWSILEGAGNTIYF
TRBD1	TRBV6-1	TRBJ1-6	-	TGTGCCAGCAGCACCCAGGGGGGCGTTAGCTCACCCCTCCACTTT	CASSTQGGVSSPLHF
-	TRBV18	TRBJ1-4	-	TGTGCCAGCTCACCAGAGCTGGCAGGGTCTAATGAAAAACTGTTTTTT	CASSPELAGSNEKLFF
TRBD1	TRBV5-6	TRBJ1-2	-	TGTGCCAGCAGCGCCACCGCTCAGGGGGAAGACAACTATGGCTACACCTTC	CASSATAQGEDNYGYTF
TRBD1	TRBV20-1	TRBJ2-7	few	TGCAGTGCTAGAGATCGTAAGACAGGGAAATCCTACGAGCAGTACTTC	CSARDRKTGKSYEQYF
-	TRBV11-3	TRBJ2-5	-	TGTGCCAGCTCAAGTACCACGGGGGCTCGGGAGACCCAGTACTTC	CASSSTTGARETQYF
-	TRBV20-1	TRBJ1-3	-	TGCAGTGCTCGTCGGGACACCTCTGGAAACACCATATATTTT	CSARRDTSGNTIYF
-	TRBV4-3	TRBJ2-7	few	TGCGCCAGCAGCCAAGATTTAGTCGCGAGGGGCGAGCAGTACTTC	CASSQDLVARGEQYF
-	TRBV9	TRBJ2-3	-	TGTGCCAGCAGCGGTGGCGGAGGGGCAGATACGCAGTATTTT	CASSGGGGADTQYF
TRBD1	TRBV6-6	TRBJ2-7	-	TGTGCCAGCAGTTACTCGACAGGGGGTTCGTACTTC	CASSYSTGGSYF
TRBD2	TRBV5-1	TRBJ2-3	-	TGCGCCAGCAGAGCCACTAGCGGGGGGGCGCAAAGCACAGATACGCAGTATTTT	CASRATSGGAQSTDTQYF
TRBD1	TRBV9	TRBJ2-3	few	TGTGCCAGCAGCCAAACAGGGGCTGGCACAGATACGCAGTATTTT	CASSQTGAGTDTQYF
-	TRBV7-8	TRBJ2-5	-	TGTGCCAGCAGCTTAGGGAACCGGGTCTGGGGAGAGACCCAGTACTTC	CASSLGNRVWGETQYF
-	TRBV9	TRBJ2-7	many	TGTGCCAGCAGCGTACGTAATGAGGGCGAGCAGTACTTC	CASSVRNEGEQYF
TRBD2	TRBV5-6	TRBJ2-1	-	TGTGCCAGCAGCTTCCCTAGCGGGAGATCTGAGCAGTTCTTC	CASSFPSGRSEQFF
-	TRBV24-1	TRBJ2-2	-	TGTGCCACGGGAGAGGGGGGATCGGCCACCGGGGAGCTGTTTTTT	CATGEGGSATGELFF
-	TRBV24-1	TRBJ2-3	-	TGTGCCACCAGTGGGGCGGCAGATACGCAGTATTTT	CATSGAADTQYF
-	TRBV20-1	TRBJ2-4	many	TGCAGTGCCATGACAGAAGTAGGAGGCATTCAGTACTTC	CSAMTEVGGIQYF
-	TRBV29-1	TRBJ2-1	few	TGCAGCGCGGGAATCTCCTACAATGAGCAGTTCTTC	CSAGISYNEQFF
-	TRBV5-6	TRBJ1-4	few	TGTGCCAGCAGCTTGTCGCAGGGCGGTTCTGAAAAACTGTTTTTT	CASSLSQGGSEKLFF
-	TRBV6-4	TRBJ1-4	few	TGTGCCAGCAGTGACTCGAACCTTAATGAAAAACTGTTTTTT	CASSDSNLNEKLFF
-	TRBV4-1	TRBJ1-1	-	TGCGCCAGCAGCATACTTGGGGGGAACACTGAAGCTTTCTTT	CASSILGGNTEAFF
TRBD1	TRBV12-3/TRBV12-4	TRBJ2-2	-	TGTGCCAGCAGTTTGTGGCAGGGGGCCGGCACCGGGGAGCTGTTTTTT	CASSLWQGAGTGELFF
TRBD2	TRBV5-4	TRBJ2-7	few	TGTGCCAGCAGCTTGTTGGGACTAGCGGAACCCTACGAGCAGTACTTC	CASSLLGLAEPYEQYF
TRBD2	TRBV19	TRBJ2-7	-	TGTGCCAGTAGTATAGTGACTAGCGGGACCTACGAGCAGTACTTC	CASSIVTSGTYEQYF
-	TRBV6-5	TRBJ1-2	once	TGTGCCAGCAGTTCTTTCGGTGGGAGTCGTGGCTACACCTTC	CASSSFGGSRGYTF
TRBD1	TRBV5-4	TRBJ1-4	few	TGTGCCAGCAGCCGGAGGACAGGGGCAGATGAAAAACTGTTTTTT	CASSRRTGADEKLFF
-	TRBV16	TRBJ1-1	few	TGTGCCAGCAAGCGAATCGGGGGGGAGGACACTGAAGCTTTCTTT	CASKRIGGEDTEAFF
-	TRBV18	TRBJ2-3	-	TGTGCCAGCTCACCACAGGGCGGGTTGACAGATACGCAGTATTTT	CASSPQGGLTDTQYF
-	TRBV12-3/TRBV12-4	TRBJ1-4	few	TGTGCCAGCAGCCTTGGGGACCCGAATGAAAAACTGTTTTTT	CASSLGDPNEKLFF
-	TRBV10-3	TRBJ2-3	few	TGTGCCATCAATACGCCGGGACTTGTCACAGATACGCAGTATTTT	CAINTPGLVTDTQYF
-	TRBV9	TRBJ1-2	few	TGTGCCAGCAGCGTAACAGGGCACTATGGCTACACCTTC	CASSVTGHYGYTF
-	TRBV29-1	TRBJ1-2	-	TGCAGCGTTGATGTTGACGGACCGCCGGGAGGCTACACCTTC	CSVDVDGPPGGYTF
TRBD2	TRBV5-1	TRBJ2-7	many	TGCGCCAGCAGCTTGAGCCTAGCGGGATCCTACGAGCAGTACTTC	CASSLSLAGSYEQYF
TRBD2	TRBV12-3/TRBV12-4	TRBJ2-3	-	TGTGCCAGCAGTCTAACGCCGGGACTAACGCTCCATACGCAGTATTTT	CASSLTPGLTLHTQYF
-	TRBV2	TRBJ1-1	few	TGTGCCAGCAACTTACAGAATCTAAACACTGAAGCTTTCTTT	CASNLQNLNTEAFF
TRBD1	TRBV4-3	TRBJ1-2	few	TGCGCCAGCAGCCATGGGGTGGACAGGGGGAACTATGGCTACACCTTC	CASSHGVDRGNYGYTF
TRBD2	TRBV3-1	TRBJ2-5	-	TGTGCCAGCAGCCAAGAAAGGCTAGCGGACCAAGAGACCCAGTACTTC	CASSQERLADQETQYF
TRBD1	TRBV12-3/TRBV12-4	TRBJ2-7	few	TGTGCCAGCAGTCCCTCGGGGGCCACCGGGACAGGGAGCTACGAGCAGTACTTC	CASSPSGATGTGSYEQYF
TRBD2	TRBV15	TRBJ2-7	-	TGTGCCACCAGCAGAGCTAGCGGGAACTACGAGCAGTACTTC	CATSRASGNYEQYF
-	TRBV12-3/TRBV12-4	TRBJ1-3	few	TGTGCCAGCAACCCGTGGGGGACAGGAAACACCATATATTTT	CASNPWGTGNTIYF
-	TRBV11-2	TRBJ2-1	-	TGTGCCAGCAGCTTAGTTCTCCTAAACAATGAGCAGTTCTTC	CASSLVLLNNEQFF
TRBD1	TRBV9	TRBJ2-1	-	TGTGCCAGCAGCGTAGGCGAAGGGGGCTATGAGCAGTTCTTC	CASSVGEGGYEQFF
TRBD2	TRBV7-8	TRBJ2-2	-	TGTGCCAGCAGCCCCAAACCGACTAGCGGGGGGGTGCACACCGGGGAGCTGTTTTTT	CASSPKPTSGGVHTGELFF
-	TRBV24-1	TRBJ2-2	-	TGTGCCACCAGTGATTTTCCGAACACCGGGGAGCTGTTTTTT	CATSDFPNTGELFF
TRBD1	TRBV7-7	TRBJ2-2	-	TGTGCTAGCAGCAAGGACAGGGGCCACACCGGGGAGCTGTTTTTT	CASSKDRGHTGELFF
-	TRBV12-3/TRBV12-4	TRBJ2-7	-	TGTGCCAGCAGTTTGGTGGGGGGAGGCGAGCAGTACTTC	CASSLVGGGEQYF
TRBD1	TRBV27	TRBJ1-5	-	TGTGCCAGCAGTTACAACAGGGGAAGCAATCAGCCCCAGCATTTT	CASSYNRGSNQPQHF